The sequence of this T cell receptor beta chain was determined in a study of cytomegalovirus exposure and HLA in healthy donors. Across the whole study: Around 85 million unique TCR sequences came from HLA-typed donors in an early release.

Germline lookup yields CDR1 MNHEY and CDR2 SMNVEV (reference sequence). This CDR3 has 13 amino acids. Study-level points and caveats: Prediction of most subjects' HLA-A and HLA-B alleles by TCR beta sequences was reportedly accurate. Relative to equally common others, HLA-associated TCR beta chains showed greater clonal expansion in a later analysis.

A word on this clone: Its specificity is unknown.

This PCR relied on a set of 60 Vbeta primers and 13 Jbeta primers. Assay used: immunoSEQ multiplex PCR; TCRdb lists only in-frame clones, some missing. The sample has 160,000 or so clones, over 75% seen once. This chain joins TRBV27 and TRBJ2-5, with TRBD1 as a possible D gene (7 bases). Source material: PBMCs. The source is a woman aged 50 to 65 in good health and CMV-seronegative. CDR3 amino acids: CATRGEYQETQYF. Written as DNA, the CDR3 is TGTGCGACCAGGGGGGAGTACCAAGAGACCCAGTACTTC.